The 23 T cell receptor beta chains listed next were all sequenced from one sample in a study of cytomegalovirus exposure and HLA in healthy donors. This table comes from immunoSEQ multiplex PCR, and its TCRdb copy is limited to in-frame clones, with some not included. The data show about 220,000 clones, roughly 84% seen once. Sequenced sample: PBMCs. These receptors came from a woman in her 30s in good health and CMV-seropositive.

The rearrangement links TRBV18 to TRBJ2-1; D might be TRBD2 (6 bases). Germline CDR1 KGHSH, CDR2 LQKENI. The V and J ends lost 5 bases and 8 bases respectively, with 16 bases between them. The CDR3 loop spans 14 amino acids. The DNA of the CDR3 is TGTGCCAGCTCAATGTCGGGGGAGAGGGATGAGCAGTTCTTC. It translates to CASSMSGERDEQFF.

This clone was recorded only once. The gene calls are TRBV2 and TRBJ1-2; 7 positions match TRBD1. In germline, CDR1 is SNHLY, CDR2 FYNNEI. The CDR3 covers 12 residues. Unmatched junction bases numbered 5, after V lost 6 bases and J lost 7 bases. CDR3 in DNA: TGTGCCAGCAGCGCCGGGACAGTTGGCTACACCTTC. Its translation is CASSAGTVGYTF.

This clone appeared a few times. V and J are TRBV18 and TRBJ1-2, with a weak D call TRBD1 (5 bases). V lost 4 bases, J lost 4 bases, and 10 bases lay in between. CDR3 length: 13 residues. CDR1 is KGHSH and CDR2 is LQKENI in the germline V gene. The CDR3 nucleotides are TGTGCCAGCTCACTGGGACGAGGCTATGGCTACACCTTC. Amino acids: CASSLGRGYGYTF. The whole variable domain, remainder taken from reference TRBV18 and TRBJ1-2, is NAGVMQNPRHLVRRRGQEARLRCSPMKGHSHVYWYRQLPEEGLKFMVYLQKENIIDESGMPKERFSAEFPKEGPSILRIQQVVRGDSAAYFCASSLGRGYGYTFGSGTRLTVV.

This sequence joins TRBV10-3 and TRBJ2-2; 9 bases match TRBD2. J was trimmed by 5 bases and V by 2 bases; bases with no gene match: 3. CDR1 is ENHRY and CDR2 is SYGVKD in the germline V gene. This CDR3 is 15 amino acids long. The CDR3 DNA reads TGTGCCATCAGTGAGACTAGCGGGTTGACCGGGGAGCTGTTTTTT. The encoded protein is CAISETSGLTGELFF.

On this clone itself: This sample also contains other DNA sequences that code for the same CDR3. This chain connects TRBV9 to TRBJ1-2; D remains unclear. The germline V and J ends were trimmed by 3 bases and 2 bases, with 2 bases remaining between them. Germline assignment: CDR1 SGDLS and CDR2 YYNGEE. This CDR3 region has 11 residues. CDR3 region: CASSGNYGYTF. In DNA, the CDR3 is TGTGCCAGCAGCGGGAACTATGGCTACACCTTC.

This clone was recorded only once. The chain joins TRBV5-1 to TRBJ1-2; D is ambiguous. CDR1 and CDR2 (germline): SGHRS, YFSETQ. Trimming pared 1 base from V and 1 base from J, leaving 8 bases between. The CDR3 extends over 14 amino acids. The CDR3 here is CASSLRAVNYGYTF. The CDR3 nucleotides read TGCGCCAGCAGCTTGAGGGCAGTTAACTATGGCTACACCTTC.

This chain joins TRBV7-9 and TRBJ1-1; 7 bases match TRBD1. The germline V gene encodes CDR1 SEHNR and CDR2 FQNEAQ (reference sequence). This CDR3 has 14 residues. J was trimmed by 3 bases and V by 5 bases; bases with no gene match: 6. CDR3 loop: CASSQGVEDTEAFF. The CDR3 DNA is TGTGCCAGCAGCCAGGGGGTGGAGGACACTGAAGCTTTCTTT.

V gene TRBV27 combines with J gene TRBJ2-1; no definite D call. CDR1 MNHEY and CDR2 SMNVEV come from the germline V gene (reference sequence). V was cut by 9 bases and J by 7 bases, with 16 bases left in between. CDR3 length: 13 amino acids. CDR3 in amino acids: CARTPEGVNEQFF. In DNA form, the CDR3 reads TGTGCCAGGACCCCTGAAGGTGTGAATGAGCAGTTCTTC.

The rearrangement joins TRBV27 to TRBJ2-1, with 9 nucleotides matching TRBD1. Trimming took 4 bases from V and 1 from J; bases not matched to a gene: 2. CDR1 and CDR2 (germline): MNHEY, SMNVEV (reference sequence). The CDR3 covers 15 residues. The CDR3 DNA reads TGTGCCAGCAGTTCGGGACAGGGATCCTACAATGAGCAGTTCTTC. The encoded protein is CASSSGQGSYNEQFF.

The rearrangement uses TRBV27 and TRBJ2-4; D possibly corresponds to TRBD1 (6 bases). The germline V and J ends were trimmed by 5 bases and 4 bases, with 18 bases remaining between them. The V gene's germline CDR1 is MNHEY and CDR2 SMNVEV (reference sequence). CDR3 length: 16 amino acids. The CDR3 protein is CASSEEGDVEKNIQYF. CDR3 DNA sequence: TGTGCCAGCAGTGAAGAGGGGGATGTGGAAAAAAACATTCAGTACTTC.

The gene calls are TRBV25-1 and TRBJ2-1; TRBD2 is a possible D gene (5 bases). The CDR3 consists of 13 residues. V was trimmed by 8 bases and J by 1 base, leaving 9 bases between them. Germline V lookup: CDR1 MGHDK, CDR2 SYGVNS. The CDR3 protein is CASGAVSYNEQFF. In DNA, the CDR3 is TGTGCCAGCGGAGCGGTATCCTACAATGAGCAGTTCTTC.

The gene calls are TRBV19 and TRBJ1-1; D call uncertain. The CDR3 sequence is 14 residues long. Trimming took off 4 bases at V and 0 bases at J, with 9 bases between the two ends. CDR1 and CDR2 from the germline V gene are LNHDA and SQIVND (reference sequence). CDR3 region: CASSRSNMNTEAFF. Written as DNA, the CDR3 is TGTGCCAGTAGTAGGTCGAATATGAACACTGAAGCTTTCTTT.

This chain uses TRBV7-9 with TRBJ2-5; D remains ambiguous. CDR3 size: 14 residues. The germline CDR1 and CDR2 sequences are SEHNR and FQNEAQ (reference sequence). Trimming removed 2 bases from V and 4 bases from J, with 11 bases in between. Written as DNA, the CDR3 is TGTGCCAGCAGCTTAATTGCGTCTCTAGAGACCCAGTACTTC. Its translation: CASSLIASLETQYF. Combining the CDR3 with reference TRBV7-9 and TRBJ2-5 gives the whole variable domain DTGVSQNPRHKITKRGQNVTFRCDPISEHNRLYWYRQTLGQGPEFLTYFQNEAQLEKSRLLSDRFSAERPKGSFSTLEIQRTEQGDSAMYLCASSLIASLETQYFGPGTRLLVL.

The chain uses TRBV4-3 and TRBJ1-1; 9 bases are a match to TRBD1. The CDR3 loop spans 15 amino acids. Germline assignment: CDR1 LGHNA and CDR2 YSLEER. The V and J ends lost 0 bases and 11 bases, in that order; junction bases with no gene match: 10. The CDR3 spells CASSQETGGTFVAFF. In nucleotides, the CDR3 is TGCGCCAGCAGCCAAGAAACAGGGGGCACTTTCGTGGCTTTCTTT.

The rearrangement links TRBV27 to TRBJ2-2, with 7 bases identical to TRBD1. The V gene end was trimmed by 5 bases and the J gene end by 0 bases; junction bases not matched to a gene: 18. CDR1 is MNHEY, CDR2 SMNVEV, per germline (reference sequence). The CDR3 is made up of 20 amino acids. The chain's CDR3 is CASSTGQDLLPFANTGELFF. The DNA of the CDR3 is TGTGCCAGCAGTACAGGACAGGACCTACTCCCTTTCGCGAACACCGGGGAGCTGTTTTTT.

This chain links TRBV9 with TRBJ2-7, with TRBD1 matching over 9 bases. Trimming took 3 bases from V and 2 from J; bases not matched to a gene: 6. From germline, CDR1 is SGDLS and CDR2 YYNGEE. The CDR3 sequence is 15 residues long. The DNA of the CDR3 is TGTGCCAGCAGCGGATTACAGGGGGCGGCCTACGAGCAGTACTTC. Translated: CASSGLQGAAYEQYF.

This sequence joins TRBV5-1 and TRBJ2-7; 9 bases match TRBD1. The CDR3 runs 15 residues. The germline gives CDR1 SGHRS, CDR2 YFSETQ. Germline trimming cut 4 bases from V and 3 bases from J; bases unmatched to any gene: 8. The CDR3: CASSLLGTGLYEQYF. CDR3 DNA: TGCGCCAGCAGCCTGCTGGGGACAGGGCTCTACGAGCAGTACTTC.

The rearrangement joins TRBV18 to TRBJ2-5; no definite D call. The CDR3 is made up of 14 amino acids. V was shortened by 0 bases and J by 0 bases, with 5 bases between the two germline ends. The V gene's germline CDR1 is KGHSH and CDR2 LQKENI. The CDR3 sequence is CASSPPSHQETQYF. The CDR3, as DNA: TGTGCCAGCTCACCACCGTCCCACCAAGAGACCCAGTACTTC.

V and J are TRBV5-1 and TRBJ2-7; 8 positions match TRBD2. CDR1 SGHRS and CDR2 YFSETQ come from the germline V gene. This CDR3 is 17 amino acids long. Trimming removed 2 bases from V and 2 bases from J; junction bases left unmatched: 12. CDR3: CASSLGGSGTSPYEQYF. CDR3 nucleotide sequence: TGCGCCAGCAGCTTAGGTGGTAGCGGGACAAGCCCCTACGAGCAGTACTTC.

V is TRBV7-8 and J is TRBJ1-1; D remains ambiguous. V was trimmed by 1 base and J by 1 base, leaving 10 bases between them. The CDR3 consists of 15 residues. The germline V gene encodes CDR1 SGHVS and CDR2 FQNEAQ. The CDR3 DNA sequence: TGTGCCAGCAGCTTAGGGGCAGACGGGAACACTGAAGCTTTCTTT. This gives the protein CASSLGADGNTEAFF.

The V and J genes are TRBV5-5 and TRBJ1-5; tentative D call: TRBD1 (5 bases). From germline, CDR1 is SGHKS and CDR2 YYEKEE (reference sequence). CDR3 size: 15 residues. V shed 3 bases and J shed 7 bases, with 17 bases lying between them. The CDR3 is CASSSQDSRGQPQHF. CDR3 bases: TGTGCCAGCAGCTCACAGGATTCCCGGGGACAGCCCCAGCATTTT.

This chain uses TRBV7-2 with TRBJ2-1, with TRBD2 identical over 9 bases. The CDR3 sequence is 15 residues long. The ends lost 0 bases at V and 4 bases at J; junction bases unmatched: 1. CDR1 and CDR2 from the germline V gene are SGHTA and FQGNSA. The CDR3 DNA is TGTGCCAGCAGCTTAGCTCTAGCGGGGTACAATGAGCAGTTCTTC. Translating it yields CASSLALAGYNEQFF. The full variable domain, rest sourced from reference TRBV7-2 and TRBJ2-1, is GAGVSQSPSNKVTEKGKDVELRCDPISGHTALYWYRQSLGQGLEFLIYFQGNSAPDKSGLPSDRFSAERTGGSVSTLTIQRTQQEDSAVYLCASSLALAGYNEQFFGPGTRLTVL.

V is TRBV9 and J is TRBJ2-6, with D perhaps TRBD1 (5 bases). CDR1 and CDR2 from the germline V gene are SGDLS and YYNGEE. V lost 3 bases and J lost 0, with 10 bases in between. There are 16 residues in the CDR3. CDR3 bases: TGTGCCAGCAGCGAAAAGACAGTCTCTGGGGCCAACGTCCTGACTTTC. It yields the protein CASSEKTVSGANVLTF.